This T cell receptor beta chain was sequenced for a study of CD8 T cells in Susac syndrome. RNA was extracted with the RNeasy kit, and a quantity of about 0.45 to 1 ug was reverse transcribed using random hexamers. TCRdb fed the immunoSEQ multiplex PCR reads into MiXCR, producing one record per CDR3 protein. Of about 210,000 distinct CDR3 sequences listed, 85% to 95% were seen once; the top ten hold 0.1%. The CDR3 extends over 12 amino acids. Trimming left V 3 bases short and J 3 bases short, with 2 bases between. The V and J genes are TRBV12-3 or TRBV12-4 and TRBJ2-2; D is uncertain. Sequences were obtained from CD4+ T cells from PBMCs. This receptor was identified in a human donor in good health. The CDR3 nucleotides read TGTGCCAGCAGTTTTTACACCGGGGAGCTGTTTTTT. Its protein is CASSFYTGELFF.